Below, 4 T cell receptor beta chains from the same sample are listed, as sequenced in a study of beta chain features in type 1 diabetes. Study-level points and caveats: All four CD4+ subsets of Type 1 diabetes patients contained TCRB CDR3s that were moderately but significantly shorter.

The antigens these receptors bind are not known. Reverse transcribing all isolated RNA meant expressed TCRB transcripts were sequenced. Sequencing used immunoSEQ multiplex PCR; TCRdb keeps in-frame clones, though not all of them. The table has 100,000 to 150,000 clones, around 9% seen once. Sequences were obtained from central memory CD4+ T cells from blood. These receptors were obtained from a young man with type 1 diabetes.

V is TRBV5-1 and J is TRBJ2-3, with 9 bases that match TRBD2. This CDR3 is built from 15 residues. Germline CDR1 is SGHRS and CDR2 is YFSETQ. The junction had 6 bases not matched to a gene; V was cut back by 5 bases and J by 2 bases. CDR3 bases: TGCGCCAGCAGAGGTAGGACTAGCGACACAGATACGCAGTATTTT. Translating it yields CASRGRTSDTDTQYF.

This clone was detected only a few times. The chain uses TRBV15 and TRBJ2-1, with 9 bases matching TRBD2. This CDR3 has 17 amino acids. CDR1 is LNHNV, CDR2 YYDKDF, per germline (reference sequence). The junction had 8 bases not matched to a gene; V was cut back by 0 bases and J by 5 bases. The CDR3 region is CATSRDLASGNHNEQFF. CDR3 nucleotides: TGTGCCACCAGCAGAGATCTCGCTAGCGGGAACCACAATGAGCAGTTCTTC.

The rearrangement uses TRBV16 and TRBJ2-7, with TRBD1 matching over 8 bases. CDR3 length: 13 amino acids. J gave up 6 bases and V 4 bases, and 5 bases lay outside the gene matches. CDR1 and CDR2 from the germline V gene are KGHSY and FQNENV. The CDR3 sequence is CASSRDRTGEQYF. In nucleotides, the CDR3 is TGTGCCAGCAGCCGGGACAGGACCGGCGAGCAGTACTTC.

This clone has ten or more counts. This chain connects TRBV9 to TRBJ2-1; 13 bases agree with TRBD2. The length of the CDR3 is 16 residues. V was clipped by 2 bases and J by 7 bases; unmatched bases: 6. CDR1 is SGDLS, CDR2 YYNGEE, per germline. The DNA of the CDR3 is TGTGCCAGCAGCGTTGCGACTAGCGGGGGGCAGAATGAGCAGTTCTTC. It codes for CASSVATSGGQNEQFF. The full variable domain, rest sourced from reference TRBV9 and TRBJ2-1, is DSGVTQTPKHLITATGQRVTLRCSPRSGDLSVYWYQQSLDQGLQFLIQYYNGEERAKGNILERFSAQQFPDLHSELNLSSLELGDSALYFCASSVATSGGQNEQFFGPGTRLTVL.